The sequence of this T cell receptor beta chain was determined in a study of T cell responses to AZD1222 COVID-19 vaccine. This clone appeared a single time. Its antigen is not known. The CDR3 has 14 amino acids. V lost 4 bases and J 2 bases, leaving 11 bases between the germline ends. From germline, CDR1 is SGHTA and CDR2 FQGNSA. Assay used: immunoSEQ multiplex PCR; TCRdb lists only in-frame clones, some missing. The top ten hold about 13% of the sample, which has more than 85,000 clones, roughly 90% seen once. Overall study results and limits: In a largely white British group with more females than males, clonal diversity was possibly underestimated. Two AZD1222 administrations were followed by greater Spike-specific TCR breadth and depth. Only a handful of people who got AZD1222 tested seropositive at baseline. Spike was spanned by vaccine-associated CD4 TCRs, with dominance at 160-218 and 743-854.

The origin of this receptor is an adult in good health. V gene TRBV7-2 combines with J gene TRBJ2-5; weak D call: TRBD1 (5 bases). The starting material was peripheral blood, obtained on day 0 of MenACWY control vaccination. The CDR3 loop reads CASSSGPSQETQYF. CDR3 in DNA: TGTGCCAGCAGCTCAGGGCCCAGTCAAGAGACCCAGTACTTC.